The 17 T cell receptor beta chains below come from one sample, sequenced in a study of cytomegalovirus exposure and HLA in healthy donors. 13 Jbeta primers and 60 Vbeta primers were used for the PCR. The protocol was immunoSEQ multiplex PCR, while the TCRdb copy is restricted to in-frame clones and leaves out a portion. The sample includes under 250,000 clones, roughly four fifths of them seen just once. Material for sequencing was PBMCs. The receptors were sampled from a woman aged 40 to 50 in good health and CMV-seronegative.

The J gene is TRBJ2-7, the V gene TRBV19, with 10 bases fitting TRBD2. The CDR3 is made up of 13 amino acids. The trim removed 9 bases at V and 4 bases at J, leaving 6 bases unmatched. The germline V gene has CDR1 LNHDA and CDR2 SQIVND (reference sequence). CDR3 in DNA: TGTGCCAGCCGCGGACTAGCGGAATACGAGCAGTACTTC. Translation gives CASRGLAEYEQYF.

V and J are TRBV20-1 and TRBJ1-5, with 8 bases identical to TRBD1. J gave up 10 bases and V 4 bases, and 3 bases lay outside the gene matches. The germline gives CDR1 DFQATT, CDR2 SNEGSKA (reference sequence). The CDR3 totals 11 residues. The CDR3 region has the DNA TGCAGTGCTACAGGGGGCGGACCCCAGCATTTT. Protein: CSATGGGPQHF.

Points on this clone: This CDR3 fails to terminate in the conserved phenylalanine or tryptophan, so it likely reflects a read error. The chain joins TRBV4-1 to TRBJ2-7; 7 bases agree with TRBD1. V trimming: 4 bases; J trimming: 3 bases; junction bases outside the gene matches: 6. In germline, CDR1 is MGHRA, CDR2 YSYEKL. The CDR3 contains 14 residues. The CDR3 sequence: CASSLTGKGYEQYL. In DNA, the CDR3 is TGCGCCAGCAGCCTGACAGGGAAGGGCTACGAGCAGTACCTC.

Points on this clone: Other DNA sequences in this sample translate to the same CDR3. The V gene is TRBV18, the J gene TRBJ2-5, with 7 bases matching TRBD1. Germline trimming cut 3 bases from V and 2 bases from J; bases unmatched to any gene: 0. CDR1 is KGHSH and CDR2 is LQKENI in the germline V gene. The CDR3 is 13 residues long. CDR3 sequence: CASSPGQQETQYF. Written as DNA, the CDR3 is TGTGCCAGCTCACCGGGACAGCAAGAGACCCAGTACTTC.

The gene calls are TRBV18 and TRBJ1-4; the D gene is possibly TRBD1 (5 bases). CDR3 length: 13 residues. Germline loops: CDR1 KGHSH, CDR2 LQKENI. Trimming cost V 6 bases and J 3 bases, with 8 bases left between them. CDR3 nucleotide sequence: TGTGCCAGCTCGCGGGACGCTAATGAAAAACTGTTTTTT. It specifies CASSRDANEKLFF.

The CDR3 is CASSYKGLPQYF. The CDR3 nucleotides are TGTGCCAGCAGCTATAAAGGACTACCGCAGTACTTC. This chain joins TRBV11-2 and TRBJ2-5, with D possibly TRBD2 on 6 matching bases. Germline values: CDR1 SGHAT, CDR2 FQNNGV. CDR3 length: 12 residues. The V end was cut by 4 bases, the J end by 11 bases, with 14 bases between.

The genes are TRBV15 and TRBJ2-5; TRBD2 matches at 8 bases. CDR3 length equals 22 residues. V lost 4 bases and J lost 9; bases outside the gene matches: 34. From germline, CDR1 is LNHNV and CDR2 YYDKDF (reference sequence). In nucleotides, the CDR3 is TGTGCCACCAGCAAGGGCGGGAGGCCAAATATAATCTTAACAAGAGACGGGAGTTCCCAGTACTTC. Residues: CATSKGGRPNIILTRDGSSQYF.

The rearrangement links TRBV14 to TRBJ2-7; tentatively, D is TRBD2 (5 bases). Germline V gives CDR1 SGHDN, CDR2 FVKESK. V lost 0 bases to trimming and J lost 0 bases, with 12 bases between them. This CDR3 region has 16 residues. Here the CDR3 DNA reads TGTGCCAGCAGCCAAGATCTGAGCGGAGCCTCCTACGAGCAGTACTTC. It yields the protein CASSQDLSGASYEQYF.

This clone was counted a single time. V gene TRBV13 combines with J gene TRBJ2-7, with 9 bases matching TRBD2. CDR3 length: 15 residues. The ends lost 2 bases at V and 7 bases at J; junction bases unmatched: 9. CDR1 is PRHDT and CDR2 is FYEKMQ in the germline V gene (reference sequence). For the CDR3, the DNA is TGTGCCAGCAGCTTATTTGTAGCGGGAGTGAGTGAGCAGTACTTC. As protein: CASSLFVAGVSEQYF.

This clone appeared once. The chain joins TRBV6-6 to TRBJ1-2, with 7 nucleotides matching TRBD1. V lost 7 bases and J lost 8; bases outside the gene matches: 4. This CDR3 is built from 11 residues. The V gene's germline CDR1 is MNHNY and CDR2 SVGAGI (reference sequence). CDR3: CASNDREGYTF. The CDR3 coding sequence is TGTGCCAGCAATGACAGGGAAGGCTACACCTTC.

V and J are TRBV6-4 and TRBJ2-2; D perhaps matches TRBD2 (6 bases). Germline CDR1 is MRHNA and CDR2 is SNTAGT. V was trimmed by 0 bases and J by 4 bases, leaving 6 bases between them. This CDR3 is 14 amino acids long. CDR3 in amino acids: CASSDSTSTGELFF. DNA for the CDR3: TGTGCCAGCAGTGACTCGACTAGCACCGGGGAGCTGTTTTTT.

The chain uses TRBV19 and TRBJ1-2, with D possibly being TRBD1 (6 bases). This CDR3 is 16 amino acids long. The V gene's germline CDR1 is LNHDA and CDR2 SQIVND (reference sequence). Between the trimmed V and J ends, which lost 6 bases and 3 bases, there was a span of 20 bases. The CDR3 DNA sequence: TGTGCCAGTAGATTCGCACAGGGCTATCCGTACTATGGCTACACCTTC. Amino acids: CASRFAQGYPYYGYTF.

The chain uses TRBV5-1 and TRBJ2-1; possibly TRBD2 for D (5 bases). CDR1 is SGHRS, CDR2 YFSETQ, per germline. The CDR3 length is 16 residues. The V end was cut by 4 bases, the J end by 6 bases, with 20 bases between. The CDR3 DNA is TGCGCCAGCAGCCGCGATGGGAGAACACGAAGCAATGAGCAGTTCTTC. The encoded protein is CASSRDGRTRSNEQFF. Together with reference TRBV5-1 and TRBJ2-1, the CDR3 gives the full variable domain: KAGVTQTPRYLIKTRGQQVTLSCSPISGHRSVSWYQQTPGQGLQFLFEYFSETQRNKGNFPGRFSGRQFSNSRSEMNVSTLELGDSALYLCASSRDGRTRSNEQFFGPGTRLTVL.

As concerns this clone: The identical CDR3 is also encoded by other nucleotide sequences in the sample. This sequence joins TRBV6-5 and TRBJ2-3; no reliable D call. The germline V gene has CDR1 MNHEY and CDR2 SVGAGI. The CDR3 loop spans 14 amino acids. Trimming removed 0 bases from V and 6 bases from J, with 10 bases in between. The CDR3 here is CASSYSNRRDTQYF. DNA for the CDR3: TGTGCCAGCAGTTACTCCAACCGCAGGGATACGCAGTATTTT.

This clone was recorded once. CDR3 loop: CASQTSANTGELFF. CDR3 DNA: TGTGCCAGCCAGACTAGCGCGAACACCGGGGAGCTGTTTTTT. The chain employs TRBV19 and TRBJ2-2, with 8 bases that match TRBD2. CDR3 size: 14 residues. Trimming took 9 bases from V and 0 from J; bases not matched to a gene: 3. Germline assignment: CDR1 LNHDA and CDR2 SQIVND (reference sequence).

The rearrangement links TRBV7-2 to TRBJ2-7, with 9 nucleotides matching TRBD2. CDR3 length: 17 residues. The trim removed 0 bases at V and 4 bases at J, leaving 10 bases unmatched. Looked up from germline, CDR1 is SGHTA and CDR2 is FQGNSA. DNA of the CDR3: TGTGCCAGCAGCTTAGCGCTGGGTAGCGGGAGTGGGTACGAGCAGTACTTC. This gives the protein CASSLALGSGSGYEQYF.

This clone has a single count. The V call is TRBV6-5, the J call TRBJ1-2; D is uncertain. V shed 0 bases and J shed 4 bases, with 9 bases lying between them. The CDR3 is 14 residues long. Germline CDR1 and CDR2: MNHEY and SVGAGI. CDR3 amino acids: CASSYSAGIYGYTF. The CDR3 region has the DNA TGTGCCAGCAGTTACTCAGCAGGCATCTATGGCTACACCTTC.